These 24 T cell receptor beta chains were sequenced from one sample in a study of monozygotic twins with inflammatory bowel disease. For each CDR3 protein, TCRdb gives one entry from its re-call of the 5' RACE reads, without DNA. The sample shows more than 350,000 distinct CDR3 sequences, and 2.4% sits with its ten largest clones. Material: blood. The receptors were sampled from a human donor with ulcerative colitis or Crohn's disease, or a healthy co-twin of an affected twin (not recorded which).

The chain combines TRBV28 with TRBJ1-1. The CDR3 consists of 12 residues. The germline V gene has CDR1 MDHEN and CDR2 SYDVKM. The chain's CDR3 is CASSLRWTEAFF.

The chain links TRBV5-4 to TRBJ2-1. Germline lookup yields CDR1 SGHNT and CDR2 YYREEE (reference sequence). The CDR3 is made up of 14 amino acids. The CDR3 spells CASSLAGSAREQFF.

The gene calls are TRBV20-1 and TRBJ2-3; TCRdb calls TRBD2, which cannot be checked without DNA. Germline assignment: CDR1 DFQATT and CDR2 SNEGSKA (reference sequence). The CDR3 extends over 17 amino acids. CDR3 region: CSASQVPTSGSRDTQYF.

The chain links TRBV3-1 to TRBJ2-7; the D gene TCRdb calls, TRBD1, cannot be checked with no DNA. CDR3 length: 15 residues. In germline, CDR1 is LGHDT, CDR2 YNNKEL (reference sequence). The CDR3 spells CASSPRQGKSYEQYF.

The J gene is TRBJ1-1, the V gene TRBV5-1. CDR3 length: 14 residues. Germline lookup yields CDR1 SGHRS and CDR2 YFSETQ. The CDR3 sequence is CASSLAPERTEAFF.

The chain couples TRBV4-1 to TRBJ2-1; the D call of TRBD2 rests on TCRdb alone, since no DNA is present to check it. CDR3 length: 15 residues. From germline, CDR1 is MGHRA and CDR2 YSYEKL. The CDR3 reads CASSPRALAGDEQFF.

The rearrangement links TRBV3-1 to TRBJ2-3. Germline CDR1 and CDR2: LGHDT and YNNKEL (reference sequence). This CDR3 has 14 amino acids. The CDR3 region is CASSHLASTDTQYF.

V gene TRBV7-9 combines with J gene TRBJ2-3; TCRdb's D gene call, TRBD2, goes unchecked for lack of DNA. Germline V gene lookup returns CDR1 SEHNR and CDR2 FQNEAQ (reference sequence). The CDR3 contains 16 residues. Here the CDR3 reads CASSKGAGGTTDTQYF.

The V gene is TRBV3-1, the J gene TRBJ1-2. The CDR3 loop spans 13 amino acids. Germline V gene sequence: CDR1 LGHDT, CDR2 YNNKEL (reference sequence). CDR3 amino acids: CASSQEMYYGYTF.

The chain carries TRBV29-1 and TRBJ1-4; TCRdb outputs TRBD1, but without DNA this stays unchecked. The CDR3 has 13 residues. Germline values: CDR1 SQVTM, CDR2 ANQGSEA. The CDR3 spells CSVLGQGNEKLFF.

The chain couples TRBV4-3 to TRBJ2-7. From germline, CDR1 is LGHNA and CDR2 YSLEER. The CDR3 has 14 residues. CDR3: CASSQALVVYEQYF.

The chain links TRBV6-1 to TRBJ2-1; TCRdb lists TRBD2, though no DNA is available to test this call. The CDR3 is 15 residues long. Germline values: CDR1 MNHNS, CDR2 SASEGT. CDR3: CASSEGLAVYNEQFF.

The chain is built from TRBV15 and TRBJ1-5. Germline V gene sequence: CDR1 LNHNV, CDR2 YYDKDF (reference sequence). The CDR3 loop spans 12 amino acids. Here the CDR3 reads CATSKNNQPQHF. Together with reference TRBV15 and TRBJ1-5, the CDR3 gives the full variable domain: DAMVIQNPRYQVTQFGKPVTLSCSQTLNHNVMYWYQQKSSQAPKLLFHYYDKDFNNEADTPDNFQSRRPNTSFCFLDIRSPGLGDTAMYLCATSKNNQPQHFGDGTRLSIL.

The rearrangement uses TRBV2 and TRBJ1-2; there is no DNA to check the TCRdb D call of TRBD1. This CDR3 is built from 13 residues. Germline loops: CDR1 SNHLY, CDR2 FYNNEI. CDR3 amino acids: CASREGQGLGYTF. Together with reference TRBV2 and TRBJ1-2, the CDR3 gives the full variable domain: EPEVTQTPSHQVTQMGQEVILRCVPISNHLYFYWYRQILGQKVEFLVSFYNNEISEKSEIFDDQFSVERPDGSNFTLKIRSTKLEDSAMYFCASREGQGLGYTFGSGTRLTVV.

The CDR3 spells CASRSGTGGDSPLHF. V usage is TRBV5-1 and J usage is TRBJ1-6; TCRdb's assignment of TRBD1 cannot be checked, as there is no DNA. The CDR3 spans 15 residues. Germline V gene data show CDR1 as SGHRS and CDR2 as YFSETQ.

CDR3 residues: CASSQGLADYEQYF. The rearrangement uses TRBV4-3 and TRBJ2-7. The CDR3 spans 14 residues. Germline-derived CDR1 and CDR2 are LGHNA and YSLEER.

This sequence joins TRBV5-5 and TRBJ2-1; TCRdb's D gene call, TRBD1, goes unchecked for lack of DNA. CDR1 is SGHKS and CDR2 is YYEKEE in the germline V gene (reference sequence). The CDR3 is 14 residues long. Here the CDR3 reads CASSLLWQGNEQFF.

This chain links TRBV5-8 with TRBJ1-1; there is no DNA to check the TCRdb D call of TRBD1. In germline, CDR1 is SGHTS, CDR2 YDEGEE. The CDR3 extends over 13 amino acids. CDR3 protein: CASIKSPGTEAFF.

The chain carries TRBV5-5 and TRBJ2-1. The germline V gene has CDR1 SGHKS and CDR2 YYEKEE (reference sequence). The CDR3 has 12 residues. CDR3 in amino acids: CASSLDTNEQFF.

The V and J genes are TRBV20-1 and TRBJ2-7; TCRdb proposes TRBD1, but this gene call is untestable without DNA. This CDR3 comprises 14 residues. CDR1 is DFQATT, CDR2 SNEGSKA, per germline (reference sequence). CDR3 amino acids: CSAVSGTASYEQYF.

The chain employs TRBV18 and TRBJ1-1; TCRdb reports TRBD1, a call that lacks DNA to check it against. There are 14 residues in the CDR3. Looked up from germline, CDR1 is KGHSH and CDR2 is LQKENI. This CDR3 reads CASSPPGTGAEAFF.

The rearrangement joins TRBV6-5 to TRBJ1-4; the D call from TCRdb, TRBD1, cannot be confirmed without DNA. This CDR3 spans 14 amino acids. Looked up from germline, CDR1 is MNHEY and CDR2 is SVGAGI. The CDR3 loop reads CASVLRGGNEKLFF.

The rearrangement joins TRBV11-3 to TRBJ2-1; the D gene TCRdb calls, TRBD2, cannot be checked with no DNA. The CDR3 is 16 residues long. Germline V gene lookup returns CDR1 SGHNT and CDR2 YENEEA. The CDR3 here is CASIGLAWSSYNEQFF.

The genes are TRBV20-1 and TRBJ2-2; TCRdb names TRBD2, which stays unverified in the absence of DNA. This CDR3 has 14 residues. The germline CDR1 and CDR2 sequences are DFQATT and SNEGSKA (reference sequence). This CDR3 reads CSARRGGRTGELFF.